Listed below are T cell receptor beta chains from one sample, sequenced in a study of PD-L1 blockade in urothelial cancer. Libraries were prepared by immunoSEQ multiplex PCR; TCRdb keeps only in-frame clonotypes and omits some of them. The sample shows tens of thousands of clones, about 86% of them seen only once. Sequenced material: PBMCs, taken around atezolizumab (anti-PD-L1) treatment. The receptors shown here come from a man in his 70s with urothelial cancer. Both conserved end residues are part of each CDR3. The order of the fields is D gene, clone size, V gene, J gene, CDR3 protein, CDR3 DNA. A D gene is named only where the DNA matches it firmly. For some rows the clone size is stated as once, few or many, or as a class when expanded; others skip it.

TRBD2	-	TRBV5-1	TRBJ2-7	CASSLGGGSPFDEQYF	TGCGCCAGCAGCTTGGGGGGGGGATCCCCCTTTGACGAGCAGTACTTC
TRBD2	-	TRBV5-4	TRBJ2-5	CASSLVAGGSKTQYF	TGTGCCAGCAGCTTGGTTGCGGGAGGGTCGAAGACCCAGTACTTC
TRBD2	-	TRBV11-1	TRBJ2-1	CASSTSGKIGNEQFF	TGTGCCAGCAGCACAAGCGGGAAGATCGGCAATGAGCAGTTCTTC
TRBD1	-	TRBV12-5	TRBJ2-5	CASGLVLPPGQDKQETQYF	TGTGCTAGTGGTTTGGTTCTACCCCCGGGACAGGATAAGCAAGAGACCCAGTACTTC
-	-	TRBV6-5	TRBJ1-3	CASARGRAGNTIYF	TGTGCCAGCGCCCGAGGGAGAGCTGGAAACACCATATATTTT
-	-	TRBV19	TRBJ2-7	CASSALQGGEQYF	TGTGCCAGTAGTGCACTACAGGGCGGAGAGCAGTACTTC
TRBD2	-	TRBV7-9	TRBJ2-7	CASSLGLAGGYEQYF	TGTGCCAGCAGCTTAGGGCTAGCGGGAGGGTACGAGCAGTACTTC
TRBD1	-	TRBV19	TRBJ2-4	CASRGTGSRQYF	TGTGCCAGTAGGGGGACAGGGTCGAGACAGTACTTC
-	once	TRBV18	TRBJ1-1	CASSSTYRVLNTEAFF	TGTGCCAGCTCATCCACTTACAGGGTTTTGAACACTGAAGCTTTCTTT
TRBD2	few	TRBV5-4	TRBJ2-2	CASSLGGRTSGITGELFF	TGTGCCAGCAGCTTAGGGGGGCGGACTAGCGGGATCACCGGGGAGCTGTTTTTT
-	-	TRBV5-5	TRBJ2-1	CASSSLGGQGIIEQFF	TGTGCCAGCAGCTCCCTGGGAGGTCAGGGTATAATTGAGCAGTTCTTC
TRBD2	-	TRBV7-7	TRBJ2-3	CASSPSGTPDTQYF	TGTGCTAGCAGCCCTAGCGGGACCCCAGATACGCAGTATTTT
-	-	TRBV5-4	TRBJ2-3	CASSLVPGTEPDTQYF	TGTGCCAGCAGCTTGGTTCCGGGAACCGAACCAGATACGCAGTATTTT
-	-	TRBV29-1	TRBJ1-1	CSVDDTRNTEAFF	TGCAGCGTCGATGACACCCGGAACACTGAAGCTTTCTTT
-	-	TRBV30	TRBJ1-5	CAWSAGQPGANQPQHF	TGTGCCTGGAGTGCCGGACAGCCCGGGGCCAATCAGCCCCAGCATTTT
-	-	TRBV5-4	TRBJ1-1	CASSLWGPTEAFF	TGTGCCAGCAGCTTGTGGGGGCCGACTGAAGCTTTCTTT
-	-	TRBV7-2	TRBJ2-3	CASSLVLYTDTQYF	TGTGCCAGCAGCTTAGTACTGTACACAGATACGCAGTATTTT
-	-	TRBV28	TRBJ2-3	CASSPPASRLTADTQYF	TGTGCCAGCAGTCCCCCGGCTAGCAGGCTCACCGCGGATACGCAGTATTTT
TRBD2	-	TRBV6-5	TRBJ2-3	CASSYLAGGTDTQYF	TGTGCCAGCAGTTACCTAGCGGGAGGCACAGATACGCAGTATTTT
-	-	TRBV5-1	TRBJ1-3	CASSLESYSSGNTIYF	TGCGCCAGCAGCTTGGAATCGTACAGCTCTGGAAACACCATATATTTT
-	-	TRBV5-1	TRBJ2-3	CASSLGAPTDTQYF	TGCGCCAGCAGCCTAGGGGCCCCCACAGATACGCAGTATTTT
TRBD2	once	TRBV6-1	TRBJ2-7	CASSESSGGYEQYF	TGTGCCAGCAGTGAAAGCAGCGGGGGCTACGAGCAGTACTTC
TRBD1	-	TRBV28	TRBJ2-7	CASSLPWTGAGEQYF	TGTGCCAGCAGTTTACCCTGGACAGGGGCGGGCGAGCAGTACTTC
TRBD1	few	TRBV7-9	TRBJ2-7	CASSAGGTGGNEQYF	TGTGCCAGCAGCGCAGGTGGGACAGGGGGCAACGAGCAGTACTTC
TRBD2	-	TRBV7-3	TRBJ2-1	CASSLNPGLAGSEQFF	TGTGCCAGCAGCTTAAATCCGGGACTAGCGGGATCTGAGCAGTTCTTC
TRBD2	-	TRBV7-2	TRBJ2-7	CASSSSAGGWVEQYF	TGTGCCAGCAGCTCCTCAGCGGGAGGCTGGGTCGAGCAGTACTTC
TRBD1	-	TRBV13	TRBJ2-7	CASRRTGGGYEQYF	TGTGCCAGCAGAAGAACAGGGGGCGGTTACGAGCAGTACTTC
-	-	TRBV2	TRBJ2-3	CASSEAGSGLGTDTQYF	TGTGCCAGCAGTGAAGCCGGGAGCGGGCTTGGCACAGATACGCAGTATTTT
-	-	TRBV18	TRBJ1-1	CASSPDSEAFF	TGTGCCAGCTCACCAGACAGCGAGGCTTTCTTT
TRBD1	-	TRBV5-1	TRBJ1-4	CASSQGALQQKLFF	TGCGCCAGCAGCCAGGGGGCCCTCCAGCAAAAACTGTTTTTT
-	-	TRBV5-6	TRBJ2-1	CASSLNYLEQFF	TGTGCCAGCAGCTTGAACTATCTTGAGCAGTTCTTC
-	-	TRBV7-6	TRBJ2-1	CASSQSGRSSYNEQFF	TGTGCCAGCAGCCAGAGCGGACGAAGCTCCTACAATGAGCAGTTCTTC
TRBD1	-	TRBV5-8	TRBJ2-3	CASSLAADRRDTQYF	TGTGCCAGCAGCTTGGCCGCGGACAGGCGAGATACGCAGTATTTT
-	-	TRBV29-1	TRBJ2-3	CSVLGLTSSLGTDTQYF	TGCAGCGTCCTCGGACTAACCTCTAGCTTGGGCACAGATACGCAGTATTTT
TRBD1	-	TRBV7-2	TRBJ1-5	CASSLDRGNGNQPQHF	TGTGCCAGCAGCCTCGACAGGGGGAACGGCAATCAGCCCCAGCATTTT
-	-	TRBV5-5	TRBJ2-3	CASSLEGSRTGSTDTQYF	TGTGCCAGCAGCTTGGAAGGCTCAAGGACGGGAAGCACAGATACGCAGTATTTT
-	-	TRBV5-4	TRBJ2-2	CASSLGGGPTATGELFF	TGTGCCAGCAGCTTGGGTGGAGGGCCGACGGCCACCGGGGAGCTGTTTTTT
-	-	TRBV30	TRBJ2-7	CAWRRTNEQYF	TGTGCCTGGAGGCGCACTAACGAGCAGTACTTC
TRBD2	-	TRBV7-6	TRBJ2-1	CASSSAMGLAGGGNEQFF	TGTGCCAGCAGCTCCGCGATGGGGTTAGCGGGAGGGGGGAATGAGCAGTTCTTC
-	-	TRBV11-2	TRBJ2-1	CASSLWRRRRDSYNEQFF	TGTGCCAGCAGCTTATGGAGGCGGAGGCGGGATTCCTACAATGAGCAGTTCTTC
TRBD1	few	TRBV6-5	TRBJ1-2	CASSVTGGDGYTF	TGTGCCAGCAGCGTAACAGGGGGGGATGGCTACACCTTC
TRBD1	-	TRBV19	TRBJ1-1	CASSGTGEAFF	TGTGCCAGTAGCGGGACAGGCGAAGCTTTCTTT
-	-	TRBV27	TRBJ2-5	CARNRPRETQYF	TGTGCCAGGAACAGGCCCCGAGAGACCCAGTACTTC
-	-	TRBV5-5	TRBJ2-7	CASSSGTAYEQYF	TGTGCCAGCAGCTCCGGCACAGCCTACGAGCAGTACTTC
-	-	TRBV15	TRBJ2-1	CATSREVFGGQFF	TGTGCCACCAGCAGAGAGGTATTCGGGGGGCAGTTCTTC
TRBD2	-	TRBV5-8	TRBJ2-1	CASNLAGATYNEQFF	TGTGCCAGCAACTTAGCGGGAGCGACCTACAATGAGCAGTTCTTC
-	-	TRBV10-3	TRBJ2-7	CACRQDTYEQYF	TGTGCCTGCCGACAGGATACCTACGAGCAGTACTTC
TRBD1	-	TRBV6-5	TRBJ2-5	CASSVGTGGQETQYF	TGTGCCAGCAGTGTCGGGACAGGGGGCCAAGAGACCCAGTACTTC
TRBD1	-	TRBV9	TRBJ1-2	CASSPGQGNYGYTF	TGTGCCAGCAGTCCCGGACAGGGGAACTATGGCTACACCTTC
TRBD2	-	TRBV10-3	TRBJ2-5	CAISEPSGRALGETQYF	TGTGCCATCAGTGAGCCTAGCGGGAGGGCCCTCGGAGAGACCCAGTACTTC
TRBD2	once	TRBV6-4	TRBJ2-1	CASSPRTSGRNNEQFF	TGTGCCAGCAGCCCTCGGACTAGCGGGAGGAACAATGAGCAGTTCTTC
-	-	TRBV2	TRBJ1-1	CASSATGSRTEAFF	TGTGCCAGCAGCGCTACGGGATCCAGGACTGAAGCTTTCTTT
TRBD1	-	TRBV6-1	TRBJ1-2	CASSKTGANYGYTF	TGTGCCAGCTCAAAGACAGGGGCTAACTATGGCTACACCTTC
-	-	TRBV5-4	TRBJ2-5	CASSRLLPQETQYF	TGTGCCAGCAGCCGACTCCTGCCACAAGAGACCCAGTACTTC